A single TCR beta chain is shown here with its context. It lacks a known antigen. No much larger clone exists at a distance of one base, and base qualities are not known. Library creation used the immunoSEQ multiplex PCR assay. The source is immuneACCESS, and TCRdb retained only in-frame sequences with V and J called. Part of the clones is not carried over; for the studies checked, unresolved V genes explain less than half of this, and the remainder is unexplained. The sample includes around 81,000 clones, with roughly 95% observed a single time. Of the sample, roughly 0.37% falls within the top ten clones. The record originates from a study of technical replicates of blood from a handful of donors (dated by TCRdb to 2015 to 2018). The junction carries 17 bases between V and J, which are trimmed by 8 bases and 6 bases respectively. The CDR3 goes from the cysteine to the phenylalanine over 13 residues. The kept DNA is CDR3 alone, 39 bases in frame from the first base.

The sequence was obtained from a human donor in good health. Sequencing was done on a sample of T cells isolated from PBMCs. The chain joins TRBV23-1 to TRBJ2-7; 5 matching bases give a weak D call of TRBD2. TRBV23-1 is treated as an ORF (open reading frame) with a function not yet certain. The CDR3 reads as follows: CASGRDRGGEQYF. At the DNA level, the sequence is TGCGCCAGCGGACGGGATAGAGGCGGCGAGCAGTACTTC.